One and the same sample provided the 8 T cell receptor beta chains below, sequenced in a study of beta chain features in type 1 diabetes. The sequenced template was cDNA made from the entire isolated RNA. Sequencing used immunoSEQ multiplex PCR; TCRdb keeps in-frame clones, though not all of them. The sample contains around 280,000 clones, approximately 16% of which appear only once. Whole-study findings and limits: Researchers report that Type 1 diabetes patients had moderately but significantly shorter TCRB CDR3s across all four CD4+ subsets.

No antigen has been identified for these receptors. Source material: naive CD4+ T cells from blood. These receptors were obtained from a man aged 18 to 30 with type 1 diabetes.

DNA for the CDR3: TGTGCCAGTAGTTTACGGGGACAGCCCCAGCATTTT. This sequence encodes CASSLRGQPQHF. V gene TRBV19 combines with J gene TRBJ1-5; D remains ambiguous. The V gene's germline CDR1 is LNHDA and CDR2 SQIVND (reference sequence). The length of the CDR3 is 12 residues. V was clipped by 5 bases and J by 7 bases, with 9 bases between them.

V usage is TRBV11-2 and J usage is TRBJ2-5; maybe TRBD1 (6 bases). Trimming shortened V by 10 bases and J by 7 bases, and 13 bases separated the two germline ends. CDR1 and CDR2 from the germline V gene are SGHAT and FQNNGV. This CDR3 has 11 residues. CDR3 region: CATTLGATQYF. For the CDR3, the DNA is TGTGCCACCACCTTGGGGGCGACCCAGTACTTC.

This clone was picked up one time. The chain employs TRBV19 and TRBJ2-3, with D possibly TRBD1 on 5 matching bases. The CDR3 runs 15 residues. V was trimmed by 3 bases and J by 6 bases, leaving 16 bases between them. Looked up from germline, CDR1 is LNHDA and CDR2 is SQIVND (reference sequence). For the CDR3, the DNA is TGTGCCAGTAGTATCGGGCCAGGGATGTTCGATACGCAGTATTTT. It codes for CASSIGPGMFDTQYF.

This clone was picked up a small number of times. The chain employs TRBV5-1 and TRBJ2-5, with TRBD2 identical over 10 bases. V lost 4 bases to trimming and J lost 5 bases; unmatched junction nucleotides: 14. In germline, CDR1 is SGHRS, CDR2 YFSETQ. The CDR3 spans 17 residues. The CDR3 sequence is CASSPFAAGGPVETQYF. CDR3 DNA: TGCGCCAGCAGCCCCTTCGCAGCGGGAGGGCCAGTGGAGACCCAGTACTTC.

The CDR3 spells CASSLNPFTSAKNIQYF. The CDR3 bases are TGTGCCAGCAGCTTAAACCCATTCACATCAGCCAAAAACATTCAGTACTTC. The chain links TRBV7-9 to TRBJ2-4; D unresolved. The CDR3 runs to 17 residues. V lost 2 bases and J 0 bases, leaving 14 bases between the germline ends. CDR1 and CDR2 from the germline V gene are SEHNR and FQNEAQ (reference sequence).

This clone was found a few times. The chain couples TRBV19 to TRBJ1-3; D gene uncertain. Germline V lookup: CDR1 LNHDA, CDR2 SQIVND (reference sequence). There are 15 residues in the CDR3. V lost 3 bases and J 0 bases, leaving 9 bases between the germline ends. The CDR3 loop reads CASSIQATSGNTIYF. The CDR3 nucleotides read TGTGCCAGTAGTATCCAGGCTACCTCTGGAAACACCATATATTTT. Complete variable domain (other parts from reference TRBV19 and TRBJ1-3): DGGITQSPKYLFRKEGQNVTLSCEQNLNHDAMYWYRQDPGQGLRLIYYSQIVNDFQKGDIAEGYSVSREKKESFPLTVTSAQKNPTAFYLCASSIQATSGNTIYFGEGSWLTVV.

The chain carries TRBV5-4 and TRBJ1-6; the D is unclear. CDR1 is SGHNT, CDR2 YYREEE, per germline (reference sequence). The CDR3 runs 15 residues. The V end lost 4 bases, the J end lost 5 bases, and 13 bases lay between the germline ends. CDR3 in amino acids: CASSGEKNHNSPLHF. The DNA of the CDR3 is TGTGCCAGCAGCGGAGAAAAGAACCATAATTCACCCCTCCACTTT.

The V gene is TRBV7-9, the J gene TRBJ2-7; 7 bases match TRBD1. The germline V gene has CDR1 SEHNR and CDR2 FQNEAQ (reference sequence). The CDR3 covers 15 residues. The V and J ends lost 1 base and 5 bases, in that order; junction bases with no gene match: 8. The CDR3 here is CASSLVVTGSNEQYF. Written as DNA, the CDR3 is TGTGCCAGCAGCTTAGTCGTGACAGGGTCCAACGAGCAGTACTTC.